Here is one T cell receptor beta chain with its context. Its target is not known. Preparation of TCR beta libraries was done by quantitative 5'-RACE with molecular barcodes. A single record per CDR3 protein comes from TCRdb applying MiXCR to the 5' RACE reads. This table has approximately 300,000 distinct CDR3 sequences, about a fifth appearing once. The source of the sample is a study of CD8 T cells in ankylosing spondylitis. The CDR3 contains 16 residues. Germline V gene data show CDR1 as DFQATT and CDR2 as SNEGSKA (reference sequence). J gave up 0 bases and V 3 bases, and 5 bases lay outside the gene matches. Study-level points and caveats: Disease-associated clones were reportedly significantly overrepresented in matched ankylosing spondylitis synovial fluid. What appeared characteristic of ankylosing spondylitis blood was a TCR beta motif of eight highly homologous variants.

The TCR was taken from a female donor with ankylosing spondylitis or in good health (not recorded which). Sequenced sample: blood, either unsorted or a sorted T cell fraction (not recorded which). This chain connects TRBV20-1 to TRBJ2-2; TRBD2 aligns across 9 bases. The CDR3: CSASPSGTTNTGELFF. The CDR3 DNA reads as TGCAGTGCTAGCCCTAGCGGGACCACGAACACCGGGGAGCTGTTTTTT.